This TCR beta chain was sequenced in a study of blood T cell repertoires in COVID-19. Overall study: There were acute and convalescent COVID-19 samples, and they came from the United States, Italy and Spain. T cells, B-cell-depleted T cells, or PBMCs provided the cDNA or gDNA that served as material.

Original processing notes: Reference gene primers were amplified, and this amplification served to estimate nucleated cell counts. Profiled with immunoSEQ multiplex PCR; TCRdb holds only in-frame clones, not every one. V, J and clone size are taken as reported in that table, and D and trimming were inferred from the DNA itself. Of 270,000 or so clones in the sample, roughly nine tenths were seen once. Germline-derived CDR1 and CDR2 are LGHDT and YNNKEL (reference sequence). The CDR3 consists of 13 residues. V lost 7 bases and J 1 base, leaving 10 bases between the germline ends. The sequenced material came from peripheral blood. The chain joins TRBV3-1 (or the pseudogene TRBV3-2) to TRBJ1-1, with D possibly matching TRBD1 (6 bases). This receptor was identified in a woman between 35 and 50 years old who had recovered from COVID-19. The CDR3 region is CASTGGGNTEAFF. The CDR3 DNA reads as TGTGCCAGCACGGGAGGGGGGAACACTGAAGCTTTCTTT.